This record covers a single T cell receptor beta chain. Its antigen is undetermined. This sample was included in a study of shared clonotypes between healthy human individuals. General study points: The authors sampled blood alone, and tissue repertoires likely differ. Naive CD4 clonotypes overlapped across a handful of donors at approximately 4.5%. Generally, naive subsets came out with larger estimated richness than memory subsets.

Donation came from healthy HIV-negative adults that had no recent acute infections or vaccinations. The CDR3 spans 13 residues. Germline assignment: CDR1 SGHTA and CDR2 FQGNSA. Trimming stripped 5 bases from V and 7 bases from J, with 12 bases between. Repertoires were generated with immunoSEQ multiplex PCR, while TCRdb's copy carries only in-frame clones and drops some. The table lists under 1,100,000 clones, 65% to 80% of them singletons. The source of this sequence is a man younger than 35 in good health. J is TRBJ1-5 and V is TRBV7-2, with D possibly matching TRBD1 (5 bases). The sequenced material came from memory CD4+ T cells sorted from blood. Stated subset: CD45RA-negative fraction. The CDR3 here is CASSPWGGQPQHF. The CDR3 nucleotides read TGTGCCAGCAGCCCATGGGGGGGGCAGCCCCAGCATTTT. The complete variable domain, with remaining parts taken from reference TRBV7-2 and TRBJ1-5, reads GAGVSQSPSNKVTEKGKDVELRCDPISGHTALYWYRQSLGQGLEFLIYFQGNSAPDKSGLPSDRFSAERTGGSVSTLTIQRTQQEDSAVYLCASSPWGGQPQHFGDGTRLSIL.